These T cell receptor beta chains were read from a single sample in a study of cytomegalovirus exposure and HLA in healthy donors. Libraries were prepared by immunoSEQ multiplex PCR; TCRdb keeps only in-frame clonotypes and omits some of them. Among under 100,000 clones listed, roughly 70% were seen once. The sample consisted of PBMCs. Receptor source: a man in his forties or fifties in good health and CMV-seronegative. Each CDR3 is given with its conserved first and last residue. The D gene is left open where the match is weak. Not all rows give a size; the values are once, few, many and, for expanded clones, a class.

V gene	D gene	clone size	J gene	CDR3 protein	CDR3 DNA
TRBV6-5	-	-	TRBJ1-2	CASSPSSFSLYGYTF	TGTGCCAGCAGTCCTTCCAGTTTTAGCCTCTATGGCTACACCTTC
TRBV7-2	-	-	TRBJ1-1	CASSSPGRGVAFF	TGTGCCAGCAGCTCGCCCGGTCGGGGAGTAGCTTTCTTT
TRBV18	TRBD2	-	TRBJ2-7	CASSPLAGDLNEQYF	TGTGCCAGCTCACCATTAGCGGGGGACCTGAACGAGCAGTACTTC
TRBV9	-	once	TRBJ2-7	CASSVGAGEQYF	TGTGCCAGCAGCGTCGGTGCGGGGGAGCAGTACTTC
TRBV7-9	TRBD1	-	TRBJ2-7	CASSFEGATYEQYF	TGTGCCAGCAGCTTCGAGGGGGCTACTTACGAGCAGTACTTC
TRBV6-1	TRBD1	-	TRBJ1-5	CASSKGQVGQPQHF	TGTGCCAGCAGTAAAGGACAGGTGGGTCAGCCCCAGCATTTT
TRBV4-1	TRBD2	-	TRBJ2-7	CASSPGRGWNEQYF	TGCGCCAGCAGCCCAGGGAGGGGCTGGAACGAGCAGTACTTC
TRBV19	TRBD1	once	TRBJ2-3	CASRILRRDSELGTDTQYF	TGTGCCAGTAGAATATTAAGAAGGGACAGTGAGCTCGGCACAGATACGCAGTATTTT
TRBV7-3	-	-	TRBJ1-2	CASSSTGMDYGYTF	TGTGCCAGCAGCTCCACAGGGATGGACTATGGCTACACCTTC
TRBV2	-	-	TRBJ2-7	CASNRGIRSYEQYF	TGTGCCAGCAATAGGGGTATTCGGTCCTACGAGCAGTACTTC
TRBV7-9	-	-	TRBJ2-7	CASSSNAAYEQYF	TGTGCCAGCAGCTCGAACGCAGCCTACGAGCAGTACTTC
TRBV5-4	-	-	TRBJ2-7	CASSLTGTYEQYF	TGTGCCAGCAGCTTGACGGGAACCTACGAGCAGTACTTC
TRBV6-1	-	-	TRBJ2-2	CASSGRDTMRGELFF	TGTGCCAGCAGTGGGCGAGACACGATGAGAGGGGAGCTGTTTTTT
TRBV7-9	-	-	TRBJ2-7	CSSSLGQLEQYF	TGTTCCAGCAGCCTCGGACAGTTAGAGCAGTACTTC
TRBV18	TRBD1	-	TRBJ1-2	CASSLGQGASSNYGYTF	TGTGCCAGCTCACTTGGACAGGGGGCTAGCTCTAACTATGGCTACACCTTC
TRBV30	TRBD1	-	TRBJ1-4	CAWSGGQGDGLYEKLFF	TGTGCCTGGAGTGGGGGACAGGGGGACGGTCTTTATGAAAAACTGTTTTTT
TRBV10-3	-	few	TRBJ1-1	CAISESGANTEAFF	TGTGCCATCAGTGAGTCAGGGGCGAACACTGAAGCTTTCTTT
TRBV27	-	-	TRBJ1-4	CATSGGYNEKLFF	TGTGCCACCTCGGGGGGGTATAATGAAAAACTGTTTTTT
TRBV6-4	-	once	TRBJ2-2	CASSAILGLNTGELFF	TGTGCCAGCAGTGCCATATTAGGACTCAACACCGGGGAGCTGTTTTTT
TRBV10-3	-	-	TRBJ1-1	CAIRQTALNTEAFF	TGTGCCATCAGACAGACGGCCCTGAACACTGAAGCTTTCTTT
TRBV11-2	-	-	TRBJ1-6	CASSLIGNSPLHF	TGTGCCAGCAGCCTCATCGGGAATTCACCCCTCCACTTT
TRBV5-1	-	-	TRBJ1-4	CASSLARQSTNEKLFF	TGCGCCAGCAGCTTGGCCCGACAGTCAACTAATGAAAAACTGTTTTTT
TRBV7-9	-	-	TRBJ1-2	CASSSGGGTYGYTF	TGTGCCAGCAGCTCCGGTGGAGGAACCTATGGCTACACCTTC
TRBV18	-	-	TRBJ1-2	CASSPPWDTVYGYTF	TGTGCCAGCTCACCACCTTGGGACACGGTCTATGGCTACACCTTC
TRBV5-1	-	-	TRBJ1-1	CASSLDRRNTEAFF	TGCGCCAGCAGCTTGGACCGGAGGAACACTGAAGCTTTCTTT